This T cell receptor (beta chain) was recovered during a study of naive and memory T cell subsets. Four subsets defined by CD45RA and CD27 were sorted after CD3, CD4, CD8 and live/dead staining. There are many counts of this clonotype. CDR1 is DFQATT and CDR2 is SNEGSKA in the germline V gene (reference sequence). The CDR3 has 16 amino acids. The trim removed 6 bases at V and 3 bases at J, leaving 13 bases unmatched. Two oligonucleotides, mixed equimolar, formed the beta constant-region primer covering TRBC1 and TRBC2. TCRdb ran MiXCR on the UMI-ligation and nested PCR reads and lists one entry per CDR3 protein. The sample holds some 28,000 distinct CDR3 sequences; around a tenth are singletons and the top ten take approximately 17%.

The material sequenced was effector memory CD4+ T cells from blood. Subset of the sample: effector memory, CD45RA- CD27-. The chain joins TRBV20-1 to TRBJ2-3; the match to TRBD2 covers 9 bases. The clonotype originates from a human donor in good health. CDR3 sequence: CSARARGLASTDTQYF. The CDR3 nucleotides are TGCAGTGCCCGAGCCAGGGGACTAGCTTCGACAGATACGCAGTATTTT.